This entry lists 13 T cell receptor beta chains sequenced from one sample in a study of CD8+CD57+ T cells in acquired aplastic anemia. An expansion of CD8+CD57+ cells by flow cytometry had been shown in patients chosen for sequencing. Profiling that covered TCR beta VDJ and CDR3 relied on genomic DNA as its template. Using its own MiXCR run on the reads, TCRdb lists one record per CDR3 protein. The sample includes approximately 190,000 distinct CDR3 sequences, around half of them seen just once. The specimen was sorted CD4+, CD8+, or CD8+CD57+ T cells (not recorded which) from PBMCs. The receptors come from a human donor with aplastic anemia.

The V call is TRBV28, the J call TRBJ1-1, with 8 positions matching TRBD1. Germline trimming cut 5 bases from V and 1 base from J; bases unmatched to any gene: 9. CDR1 and CDR2 (germline): MDHEN, SYDVKM. The CDR3 totals 16 residues. The DNA for the CDR3 is TGTGCCAGCAGTCCCCCATGGACAGGGCGGAACACTGAAGCTTTCTTT. It codes for CASSPPWTGRNTEAFF.

This clonotype was seen a few times. The J gene is TRBJ1-1, the V gene TRBV19, with 7 bases fitting TRBD1. J gave up 4 bases and V 7 bases, and 9 bases lay outside the gene matches. The V gene's germline CDR1 is LNHDA and CDR2 SQIVND (reference sequence). The CDR3 consists of 14 residues. The DNA for the CDR3 is TGTGCCAGTATTAGGGAACAGGGGTCCACTGAAGCTTTCTTT. It is translated as CASIREQGSTEAFF.

The chain carries TRBV19 and TRBJ1-5, with D perhaps matching TRBD1 (5 bases). CDR1 and CDR2 (germline): LNHDA, SQIVND (reference sequence). Trimming removed 4 bases at V and 4 bases at J, with 11 bases between. The CDR3 covers 14 residues. The CDR3 DNA is TGTGCCAGTAGTAACGTGGGGGGTAATCAGCCCCAGCATTTT. It yields the protein CASSNVGGNQPQHF.

This chain joins TRBV24-1 and TRBJ1-6; D not certain. Germline CDR1 and CDR2: KGHDR and SFDVKD. The CDR3 runs 14 residues. V lost 1 base and J lost 8, with 8 bases in between. The CDR3 nucleotides read TGTGCCACCAGTGATTTCGCAGGCCATTCACCCCTCCACTTT. The encoded protein is CATSDFAGHSPLHF.

This clonotype was seen ten or more times. This chain connects TRBV9 to TRBJ2-2; TRBD2 might be the D (6 bases). CDR1 is SGDLS and CDR2 is YYNGEE in the germline V gene. The CDR3 has 15 amino acids. The V and J ends lost 3 bases and 5 bases respectively, with 14 bases between them. In nucleotides, the CDR3 is TGTGCCAGCAGCGCGTTTATAGGGACTACCGGGGAGCTGTTTTTT. Its translation is CASSAFIGTTGELFF.

The V call is TRBV11-1, the J call TRBJ1-6, with D tentatively TRBD1 (5 bases). V was trimmed by 2 bases and J by 10 bases, leaving 21 bases between them. This CDR3 is 17 amino acids long. Germline loops: CDR1 SGHAT, CDR2 FQDESV (reference sequence). The CDR3 nucleotides read TGTGCCAGCAGCTTAAATTTTCCGGGGACCCTGAGCTCACCCCTCCACTTT. It translates to CASSLNFPGTLSSPLHF.

This clonotype was recorded many times. The chain is built from TRBV20-1 and TRBJ2-2; no firm D call. The CDR3 runs to 14 residues. From germline, CDR1 is DFQATT and CDR2 SNEGSKA (reference sequence). Trimming pared 0 bases from V and 4 bases from J, leaving 9 bases between. CDR3: CSARDRRITGELFF. In DNA form, the CDR3 reads TGCAGTGCTAGAGATAGGCGGATCACCGGGGAGCTGTTTTTT.

The V and J genes are TRBV5-1 and TRBJ2-1; no clear D gene. CDR3 length: 14 residues. Germline CDR1 reads SGHRS; CDR2 reads YFSETQ. Trimming took off 1 base at V and 1 base at J, with 6 bases between the two ends. The CDR3 sequence: CASSLKTSYNEQFF. The CDR3 DNA follows: TGCGCCAGCAGCTTGAAGACTTCCTACAATGAGCAGTTCTTC.

The chain uses TRBV6-2 or TRBV6-3 and TRBJ1-5; weak D call: TRBD1 (5 bases). This CDR3 has 15 residues. CDR1 MNHEY and CDR2 SVGEGT come from the germline V gene. V shed 2 bases and J shed 6 bases, with 14 bases lying between them. CDR3 sequence: CASSYPGSRSQPQHF. As DNA, the CDR3 is TGTGCCAGCAGTTACCCAGGGTCGAGGAGTCAGCCCCAGCATTTT.

The chain links TRBV10-3 to TRBJ1-3, with D hard to call. The CDR3 is made up of 14 amino acids. Germline V lookup: CDR1 ENHRY, CDR2 SYGVKD. V lost 4 bases and J 0 bases, leaving 7 bases between the germline ends. CDR3: CAISGRFSGNTIYF. The CDR3 DNA sequence: TGTGCCATCAGTGGCCGCTTCTCTGGAAACACCATATATTTT.

The V gene is TRBV10-2, the J gene TRBJ2-1; 10 nucleotides align to TRBD2. CDR1 is WSHSY, CDR2 SAAADI, per germline. The CDR3 length is 19 residues. V shed 4 bases, J shed 0 bases, and the junction held 12 bases outside the gene matches. CDR3 residues: CASSVRTSGRGSSYNEQFF. In nucleotides, the CDR3 is TGCGCCAGCAGTGTAAGGACTAGCGGAAGGGGGAGCTCCTACAATGAGCAGTTCTTC.

The chain uses TRBV15 and TRBJ1-1; D gene ambiguous. Trimming took 1 base from V and 0 from J, leaving 0 bases between them. CDR3 length equals 12 residues. CDR1 is LNHNV, CDR2 YYDKDF, per germline (reference sequence). The CDR3 DNA reads as TGTGCCACCAGCAGAGTGAACACTGAAGCTTTCTTT. It translates to CATSRVNTEAFF.

This clonotype appeared many times. The chain couples TRBV24-1 to TRBJ1-1, with D possibly matching TRBD1 (5 bases). CDR1 is KGHDR, CDR2 SFDVKD, per germline. The germline V and J ends were trimmed by 7 bases and 4 bases, with 21 bases remaining between them. The CDR3 has 16 amino acids. The CDR3 DNA sequence: TGTGCCACCAGGGGGGGACGTAACACCGGTGGCACTGAAGCTTTCTTT. Translation: CATRGGRNTGGTEAFF.